This TCR beta chain appears in the sequencing data of a study of shared clonotypes between healthy human individuals. As for the study in general: The study drew on a couple of women and a few men aged 18 to 49 as donors.

Study conclusions and caveats: Among a few donors, about 5% of naive CD4 clonotypes were found in common.

Germline CDR1 and CDR2: SGHKS and YYEKEE (reference sequence). Trimming shortened V by 1 base and J by 1 base, and 8 bases separated the two germline ends. The CDR3 contains 15 residues. Deep was the level used in running the assay. Clones were read by immunoSEQ multiplex PCR, and TCRdb kept only the in-frame ones, dropping some. The sample gives approximately 1.5 million clones, 95% to 99% of which show up once; about 0.42% is in the top ten. This clone was observed a single time. No antigen is known for it. Material: naive CD4+ T cells sorted from blood. Subset in this sample: CD45RA+ positively selected. This TCR came from a man aged 25 to 45 in good health. This sequence joins TRBV5-5 and TRBJ2-2; unclear D gene. The CDR3 here is CASSLRIRNTGELFF. The CDR3 DNA sequence: TGTGCCAGCAGCTTGAGGATCCGGAACACCGGGGAGCTGTTTTTT.